Shown below are 24 T cell receptor beta chains from a single sample sequenced in a study of T cells in Graves' hyperthyroidism and ophthalmopathy. Amplified TCR beta CDR3 regions derived from RNA transcripts. Carried out on the TCR CDR3, a first-round RT-PCR used the HTBI primer set. Using its own MiXCR run on the multiplex PCR reads, TCRdb lists one record per CDR3 protein. The repertoire has about 600,000 distinct CDR3 sequences, over 12% of them found once; the top ten carry roughly 7%. The sequenced material came from blood. The receptors were gathered from a woman younger than 35 with Graves' ophthalmopathy.

In its sample, this clonotype was seen a few times. This chain links TRBV27 with TRBJ2-1; D call uncertain. There are 15 residues in the CDR3. CDR1 and CDR2 (germline): MNHEY, SMNVEV (reference sequence). Trimming removed 0 bases from V and 0 bases from J, with 6 bases in between. CDR3 nucleotides: TGTGCCAGCAGTTTATCGATTAGCTCCTACAATGAGCAGTTCTTC. Encoded protein: CASSLSISSYNEQFF.

This clonotype was seen repeatedly, ten times or more. The rearrangement joins TRBV18 to TRBJ1-6; the D is unclear. Germline V gene data show CDR1 as KGHSH and CDR2 as LQKENI. This CDR3 is 13 amino acids long. Trimming removed 9 bases at V and 9 bases at J, with 15 bases between. CDR3 region: CASSPEGSSPLHF. DNA of the CDR3: TGTGCCAGTTCCCCCGAAGGGAGTTCACCCCTCCACTTT. Full variable domain (rest looked up from reference TRBV18 and TRBJ1-6): NAGVMQNPRHLVRRRGQEARLRCSPMKGHSHVYWYRQLPEEGLKFMVYLQKENIIDESGMPKERFSAEFPKEGPSILRIQQVVRGDSAAYFCASSPEGSSPLHFGNGTRLTVT.

Ten or more counts support this clonotype. This rearrangement joins TRBV28 to TRBJ2-7; TRBD2 aligns across 9 bases. CDR3 length equals 14 residues. Germline V lookup: CDR1 MDHEN, CDR2 SYDVKM. Germline trimming cut 6 bases from V and 0 bases from J; bases unmatched to any gene: 3. The CDR3: CASRSGRLSYEQYF. The CDR3 DNA reads as TGTGCCAGCAGGAGCGGGAGGCTCTCCTACGAGCAGTACTTC.

This clonotype was seen a few times. The chain employs TRBV4-1 and TRBJ1-1; D gene ambiguous. Germline V gene data show CDR1 as MGHRA and CDR2 as YSYEKL. This CDR3 contains 16 residues. With 0 bases removed from V and 3 bases from J, the gap between germline ends came to 14 bases. The CDR3 loop is CASSQDPGQEYTEAFF. CDR3 coding DNA: TGCGCCAGCAGCCAAGATCCCGGGCAGGAGTACACTGAAGCTTTCTTT.

This clonotype was seen only a few times. This clone may be a read error of a much larger clone one base away. CDR3 amino acids: CASSSGGNTDTQYF. The CDR3 coding sequence is TGTGCCAGCAGCTCAGGGGGTAACACAGATACGCAGTATTTT. The rearrangement links TRBV28 to TRBJ2-3; 7 positions match TRBD1. The CDR3 spans 14 residues. Germline V CDR1 and CDR2: MDHEN, SYDVKM. The J segment lost 2 bases and the V segment lost 6 bases, leaving 5 bases of the junction unmatched. Full variable domain (outside the CDR3, taken from reference TRBV28 and TRBJ2-3): DVKVTQSSRYLVKRTGEKVFLECVQDMDHENMFWYRQDPGLGLRLIYFSYDVKMKEKGDIPEGYSVSREKKERFSLILESASTNQTSMYLCASSSGGNTDTQYFGPGTRLTVL.

This clonotype was detected ten times or more. V gene TRBV6-2 or TRBV6-3 combines with J gene TRBJ2-7; no reliable D call. Germline values: CDR1 MNHEY, CDR2 SVGEGT. This CDR3 spans 12 amino acids. V gave up 5 bases and J gave up 0 bases, with 5 bases separating them. The CDR3 bases are TGTGCCAGCAGTCCCTACTCCTACGAGCAGTACTTC. This codes for CASSPYSYEQYF.

At least ten counts were recorded for this clonotype. The chain employs TRBV7-9 and TRBJ1-2; a weak D match, TRBD1 (5 bases). V lost 4 bases and J 13 bases, leaving 22 bases between the germline ends. Germline assignment: CDR1 SEHNR and CDR2 FQNEAQ (reference sequence). The CDR3 is 14 amino acids. CDR3 region: CASSSRVPLRVGTF. The CDR3 region has the DNA TGTGCCAGCAGCTCCAGGGTCCCTCTGCGTGTCGGCACCTTC. The full variable domain, rest sourced from reference TRBV7-9 and TRBJ1-2, is DTGVSQNPRHKITKRGQNVTFRCDPISEHNRLYWYRQTLGQGPEFLTYFQNEAQLEKSRLLSDRFSAERPKGSFSTLEIQRTEQGDSAMYLCASSSRVPLRVGTFGSGTRLTVV.

As to this clonotype: A read error may explain this, as a much larger clone is one base away. The CDR3 carries no conserved terminal phenylalanine or tryptophan, so it likely arises from a read error. V gene TRBV28 combines with J gene TRBJ1-5; D might be TRBD1 (5 bases). The germline CDR1 and CDR2 sequences are MDHEN and SYDVKM. This CDR3 has 12 residues. The V end lost 7 bases, the J end lost 8 bases, and 12 bases lay between the germline ends. CDR3 DNA: TGTGCCAGCACACAACAGGTGGAGCCCCAGCATCTT. It specifies CASTQQVEPQHL.

This chain links TRBV9 with TRBJ1-4; 7 positions agree with TRBD1. CDR1 is SGDLS, CDR2 YYNGEE, per germline. The CDR3 has 15 amino acids. V gave up 0 bases and J gave up 3 bases; unmatched junction bases: 2. CDR3 DNA: TGTGCCAGCAGCGTAGGGGACAGCTCTAATGAAAAACTGTTTTTT. Its protein product is CASSVGDSSNEKLFF.

This clonotype occurred many times. V gene TRBV6-1 combines with J gene TRBJ1-2, with D possibly matching TRBD1 (6 bases). The germline V and J ends were trimmed by 5 bases and 5 bases, with 12 bases remaining between them. The CDR3 contains 13 residues. Germline CDR1 and CDR2: MNHNS and SASEGT. The CDR3 loop reads CASSPIQGYGYTF. The CDR3 DNA reads TGTGCCAGCAGTCCAATACAGGGTTATGGCTACACCTTC.

This clonotype appeared a few times. The CDR3 DNA sequence: TGTGCCAGCAGTGCTCCGTTAGGTACAGGGAGTAACACCGGGGAGCTGTTTTTT. Translated, it gives CASSAPLGTGSNTGELFF. This chain uses TRBV2 with TRBJ2-2, with D perhaps matching TRBD1 (6 bases). The CDR3 spans 18 residues. Trimming took off 4 bases at V and 2 bases at J, with 20 bases between the two ends. From germline, CDR1 is SNHLY and CDR2 FYNNEI.

This clonotype has just a few counts. The rearrangement uses TRBV9 and TRBJ1-1; tentatively, D is TRBD1 (6 bases). V lost 3 bases, J lost 0 bases, and 12 bases lay in between. In germline, CDR1 is SGDLS, CDR2 YYNGEE. This CDR3 is built from 15 residues. CDR3 amino acids: CASSASGQMNTEAFF. As DNA, the CDR3 is TGTGCCAGCAGCGCTTCTGGACAGATGAACACTGAAGCTTTCTTT.

This clonotype was seen many times. This chain's CDR3 is CASSSGGGPADTQYF. In DNA form, the CDR3 reads TGTGCCAGCAGTTCAGGGGGAGGGCCGGCAGATACGCAGTATTTT. The chain employs TRBV27 and TRBJ2-3, with D perhaps assigned TRBD1 or TRBD2 (7 bases each). Germline lookup yields CDR1 MNHEY and CDR2 SMNVEV (reference sequence). The CDR3 sequence is 15 residues long. Between the trimmed V and J ends, which lost 4 bases and 4 bases, there was a span of 15 bases.

This clonotype was found a few times. The chain combines TRBV18 with TRBJ2-3; D is ambiguous. The CDR3 is made up of 14 amino acids. CDR1 KGHSH and CDR2 LQKENI come from the germline V gene. The V end lost 2 bases, the J end lost 1 base, and 7 bases lay between the germline ends. The CDR3 bases are TGTGCCAGCTCACCAGAGGACGGCACAGATACGCAGTATTTT. This codes for CASSPEDGTDTQYF.

There are many counts of this clonotype. The V call is TRBV27, the J call TRBJ2-3; 11 bases line up with TRBD2. CDR3 length: 15 residues. Unmatched junction bases numbered 5, after V lost 7 bases and J lost 2 bases. CDR1 and CDR2 from the germline V gene are MNHEY and SMNVEV (reference sequence). CDR3 nucleotide sequence: TGTGCCAGCAAAAATAGCGGGAGGGCCACAGATACGCAGTATTTT. Its translation: CASKNSGRATDTQYF.

This chain links TRBV10-3 with TRBJ2-6; 8 nucleotides line up with TRBD1. Germline V CDR1 and CDR2: ENHRY, SYGVKD. V shed 7 bases and J 0 bases; nucleotides not matched to a gene: 11. The CDR3 has 18 amino acids. CDR3 loop: CAITRGGTGNSGANVLTF. The CDR3 DNA reads TGTGCCATCACCCGAGGGGGGACAGGAAACTCTGGGGCCAACGTCCTGACTTTC.

This clonotype showed up just a few times. A much bigger clone sits one base away, suggesting this may be a read error. This sequence joins TRBV7-3 and TRBJ2-7; D may be TRBD1 or TRBD2 (5 bases each). Looked up from germline, CDR1 is SGHTA and CDR2 is FQGTGA. CDR3 length equals 15 residues. V lost 4 bases and J lost 7, with 20 bases in between. As DNA, the CDR3 is TGTGCCAGCAGCTCCACTTGGACACAGCGGCATGAGCAGTACTTC. Translated: CASSSTWTQRHEQYF.

At least ten counts were recorded for this clonotype. This chain uses TRBV12-3 or TRBV12-4 with TRBJ2-5, with TRBD1 identical over 7 bases. Trimming at V came to 5 bases and at J to 5 bases, leaving 5 bases not matched to a gene. The CDR3 has 13 residues. The DNA for the CDR3 is TGTGCCAGCAGTCCGGACAGGTTTGAGACCCAGTACTTC. Protein: CASSPDRFETQYF.

This clonotype has at least ten counts. The V call is TRBV28, the J call TRBJ1-2; D unresolved. CDR1 MDHEN and CDR2 SYDVKM come from the germline V gene. CDR3 size: 14 residues. The V gene lost 5 bases and the J gene lost 0 bases, with 10 bases spanning the gap. CDR3: CASSAVDANYGYTF. The CDR3 DNA sequence: TGTGCCAGCAGTGCCGTAGACGCTAACTATGGCTACACCTTC.

This clonotype was recorded at least ten times. The chain has TRBV2 and TRBJ2-2, with 9 bases matching TRBD2. Germline lookup yields CDR1 SNHLY and CDR2 FYNNEI. The V and J ends lost 2 bases and 7 bases, in that order; junction bases with no gene match: 8. The CDR3 runs 16 residues. CDR3 in amino acids: CASSERLAGLVGELFF. CDR3 sequence (DNA): TGTGCCAGCAGTGAACGTCTAGCGGGACTCGTCGGGGAGCTGTTTTTT.

The table lists this clonotype with a few counts. The chain carries TRBV5-1 and TRBJ2-1; possibly TRBD2 for D (7 bases). The ends were cut back, 0 bases at V and 4 bases at J, with 11 bases in the middle. CDR1 and CDR2 (germline): SGHRS, YFSETQ. CDR3 length equals 15 residues. CDR3 region: CASSLEGGTYNEQFF. The CDR3 DNA sequence: TGCGCCAGCAGCTTGGAGGGGGGGACATACAATGAGCAGTTCTTC.

There are a few counts of this clonotype. V is TRBV7-9 and J is TRBJ2-1; D possibly corresponds to TRBD1 (6 bases). CDR1 is SEHNR and CDR2 is FQNEAQ in the germline V gene (reference sequence). V lost 5 bases and J lost 4, with 18 bases in between. The CDR3 extends over 16 amino acids. CDR3 in amino acids: CASSPMGAPLYNEQFF. The CDR3 nucleotides are TGTGCCAGCAGCCCTATGGGGGCTCCCCTATACAATGAGCAGTTCTTC.

At least ten counts were recorded for this clonotype. The chain joins TRBV20-1 to TRBJ2-7; no firm D call. V was cut by 1 base and J by 6 bases, with 13 bases left in between. From germline, CDR1 is DFQATT and CDR2 SNEGSKA (reference sequence). This CDR3 has 13 amino acids. The CDR3 reads CSARGTRLSEQYF. In DNA, the CDR3 is TGCAGTGCTAGAGGAACAAGGCTTAGCGAGCAGTACTTC.

Notes on this clonotype: This may arise from a read error, as a much more abundant clone is one base away. V usage is TRBV18 and J usage is TRBJ2-7; no clear D. CDR1 and CDR2 from the germline V gene are KGHSH and LQKENI. This CDR3 contains 11 residues. Trimming shortened V by 10 bases and J by 5 bases, and 12 bases separated the two germline ends. The CDR3 sequence: CATCLRDEQYF. The DNA for the CDR3 is TGTGCCACCTGCCTCCGGGACGAGCAGTACTTC.